The next 23 T cell receptor beta chains were all read from a single sample in a study of CD4 T cells in relation to SARS-CoV-2 and coronaviruses. Only in-frame clones appear in the TCRdb table, and some are missing; sequencing was by immunoSEQ multiplex PCR. Here the sample spans about 68,000 clones, 85% to 95% being singletons. Unexposed donor CD4+ T cells date from about 2011-2019, before the COVID-19 pandemic. Material: naive CD4+ T cells from PBMCs. Subset defined: naive CD4+ T cells isolated by negative enrichment. The receptor source for this set is a human donor in good health.

This clone was seen just once. V and J are TRBV7-3 and TRBJ1-2; 9 nucleotides match TRBD1. This CDR3 spans 13 amino acids. The V gene's germline CDR1 is SGHTA and CDR2 FQGTGA. Trimming cost V 5 bases and J 5 bases; bases outside gene matches: 3. This CDR3 is CASSPGTGYGYTF. CDR3 bases: TGTGCCAGCAGCCCCGGGACAGGGTATGGCTACACCTTC.

The J gene is TRBJ1-1, the V gene TRBV27; D unclear. The V end lost 2 bases, the J end lost 3 bases, and 34 bases lay between the germline ends. CDR1 and CDR2 from the germline V gene are MNHEY and SMNVEV (reference sequence). The CDR3 extends over 22 amino acids. The CDR3 spells CASSLDGRSLGNAGWWDTEAFF. The CDR3 DNA follows: TGTGCCAGCAGTTTAGATGGAAGGAGTTTGGGGAACGCGGGTTGGTGGGACACTGAAGCTTTCTTT.

This chain uses TRBV19 with TRBJ1-5; D not resolved. The V end was cut by 3 bases, the J end by 0 bases, with 9 bases between. CDR1 is LNHDA, CDR2 SQIVND, per germline (reference sequence). The CDR3 runs 15 residues. In DNA form, the CDR3 reads TGTGCCAGTAGTATTATAGACAATAGCAATCAGCCCCAGCATTTT. This sequence encodes CASSIIDNSNQPQHF.

This chain uses TRBV4-3 with TRBJ2-6; weak D call: TRBD2 (5 bases). The CDR3 runs to 16 residues. V dropped 0 bases and J dropped 4 bases, with 10 bases sitting between them. Germline V CDR1 and CDR2: LGHNA, YSLEER. The CDR3 DNA sequence: TGCGCCAGCAGCCAAGATAGCGAACCCGGGGCCAACGTCCTGACTTTC. Translated: CASSQDSEPGANVLTF.

This chain connects TRBV5-4 to TRBJ1-1; perhaps TRBD1 as D (5 bases). Looked up from germline, CDR1 is SGHNT and CDR2 is YYREEE (reference sequence). The CDR3 runs 15 residues. Trimming removed 2 bases from V and 3 bases from J, with 14 bases in between. The DNA for the CDR3 is TGTGCCAGCAGCTTAGGGACGGGACGGGACACTGAAGCTTTCTTT. Translated: CASSLGTGRDTEAFF.

Written as DNA, the CDR3 is TGTGCCAGCAGCCAAACCTCCCTGGCAAGTGGCACAGATACGCAGTATTTT. Protein product: CASSQTSLASGTDTQYF. V is TRBV5-4 and J is TRBJ2-3; D gene uncertain. V was pared by 4 bases and J by 1 base, with 19 bases between. Germline assignment: CDR1 SGHNT and CDR2 YYREEE (reference sequence). This CDR3 spans 17 amino acids.

This chain uses TRBV27 with TRBJ1-5; unclear D gene. This CDR3 has 16 amino acids. V was trimmed by 6 bases and J by 0 bases, leaving 15 bases between them. From germline, CDR1 is MNHEY and CDR2 SMNVEV (reference sequence). The CDR3 DNA follows: TGTGCCAGCAGCCCCTCAGCCGGGTTTAGCAATCAGCCCCAGCATTTT. As protein: CASSPSAGFSNQPQHF.

The chain is built from TRBV5-6 and TRBJ1-6, with a tentative D call TRBD1 (5 bases). V was pared by 4 bases and J by 4 bases, with 15 bases between. Germline lookup yields CDR1 SGHDT and CDR2 YYEEEE. The CDR3 extends over 16 amino acids. This chain's CDR3 is CASSTIGGGYNSPLHF. The CDR3 DNA follows: TGTGCCAGCAGCACCATAGGTGGGGGTTATAATTCACCCCTCCACTTT.

The chain carries TRBV2 and TRBJ2-7; 7 bases match TRBD1. After removal of 6 bases from V and 5 bases from J, the junction contained 13 bases not matched to a gene. The CDR3 runs 15 residues. Germline loops: CDR1 SNHLY, CDR2 FYNNEI. CDR3: CASSHPGTVRDEQYF. DNA of the CDR3: TGTGCCAGCAGCCATCCCGGGACAGTGAGGGACGAGCAGTACTTC.

The rearrangement links TRBV7-9 to TRBJ2-3; D possibly corresponds to TRBD2 (6 bases). Germline assignment: CDR1 SEHNR and CDR2 FQNEAQ (reference sequence). The CDR3 totals 15 residues. Trimming removed 6 bases from V and 0 bases from J, with 13 bases in between. CDR3 amino acids: CASSHGGRSTDTQYF. The CDR3 nucleotides read TGTGCCAGCAGTCACGGGGGACGGAGCACAGATACGCAGTATTTT.

The chain has TRBV11-2 and TRBJ2-1; 8 bases line up with TRBD2. Germline CDR1 is SGHAT and CDR2 is FQNNGV. After removal of 3 bases from V and 5 bases from J, the junction contained 0 bases not matched to a gene. The CDR3 totals 13 residues. CDR3 DNA: TGTGCCAGCAGCTTGGGACTAGACAATGAGCAGTTCTTC. As protein: CASSLGLDNEQFF.

The chain links TRBV6-5 to TRBJ2-5, with TRBD2 as a possible D gene (5 bases). V was shortened by 6 bases and J by 2 bases, with 13 bases between the two germline ends. The CDR3 spans 14 residues. Germline V lookup: CDR1 MNHEY, CDR2 SVGAGI. CDR3 nucleotides: TGTGCCAGCAGCTACCAGCGGTGGCAAGAGACCCAGTACTTC. It translates to CASSYQRWQETQYF.

The chain couples TRBV19 to TRBJ2-7; tentatively, D is TRBD2 (6 bases). The CDR3 has 15 amino acids. V gave up 5 bases and J gave up 5 bases, with 19 bases separating them. In germline, CDR1 is LNHDA, CDR2 SQIVND (reference sequence). The DNA of the CDR3 is TGTGCCAGTAGTTTCGGCGGGACGCCTGCCCACGAGCAGTACTTC. Its protein product is CASSFGGTPAHEQYF. The full variable domain, with the rest looked up from reference TRBV19 and TRBJ2-7, is DGGITQSPKYLFRKEGQNVTLSCEQNLNHDAMYWYRQDPGQGLRLIYYSQIVNDFQKGDIAEGYSVSREKKESFPLTVTSAQKNPTAFYLCASSFGGTPAHEQYFGPGTRLTVT.

The chain links TRBV7-6 to TRBJ2-5; D is ambiguous. V was trimmed by 1 base and J by 1 base, leaving 10 bases between them. The CDR3 loop spans 15 amino acids. Germline lookup yields CDR1 SGHVS and CDR2 FNYEAQ. The CDR3 is CASSLVAPPQETQYF. CDR3 nucleotide sequence: TGTGCCAGCAGCTTAGTCGCCCCGCCCCAAGAGACCCAGTACTTC.

The chain combines TRBV3-1 (or the pseudogene TRBV3-2) with TRBJ2-3; D possibly matches TRBD1 or TRBD2 (5 bases each). This CDR3 region has 14 residues. Germline CDR1 LGHDT, CDR2 YNNKEL (reference sequence). Trimming removed 3 bases at V and 3 bases at J, with 10 bases between. The CDR3 region has the DNA TGTGCCAGCAGCCAGCGAGGGGAGACAGATACGCAGTATTTT. As protein: CASSQRGETDTQYF.

The chain couples TRBV12-5 to TRBJ2-1, with D unresolved. The CDR3 length is 14 residues. Trimming removed 6 bases from V and 5 bases from J, with 14 bases in between. Germline CDR1 reads LGHNT; CDR2 reads FRNRAP. CDR3 in amino acids: CASGSSARDNEQFF. Written as DNA, the CDR3 is TGTGCTAGTGGCTCCAGTGCCCGGGACAATGAGCAGTTCTTC.

The chain has TRBV5-4 and TRBJ2-5, with 10 bases lining up with TRBD2. Trimming cost V 0 bases and J 3 bases; bases outside gene matches: 5. The CDR3 totals 16 residues. The germline CDR1 and CDR2 sequences are SGHNT and YYREEE (reference sequence). DNA for the CDR3: TGTGCCAGCAGCTTGGGTGGAGCGGGGGGGGAAGAGACCCAGTACTTC. Amino acids: CASSLGGAGGEETQYF.

This rearrangement joins TRBV29-1 to TRBJ2-2; no firm D call. Germline-derived CDR1 and CDR2 are SQVTM and ANQGSEA. The CDR3 contains 15 residues. Deletions cut 3 bases from V and 2 bases from J, with 13 bases between. CDR3 DNA: TGCAGCGTTGAGGGCACAGCTAAAAACACCGGGGAGCTGTTTTTT. As protein: CSVEGTAKNTGELFF.

The CDR3 nucleotides read TGTGCCAGCAGTTCACAGCCAAACACTGAAGCTTTCTTT. Translating gives CASSSQPNTEAFF. V usage is TRBV27 and J usage is TRBJ1-1, with D unclear. Trimming shortened V by 4 bases and J by 2 bases, and 8 bases separated the two germline ends. This CDR3 is built from 13 residues. Germline V gene sequence: CDR1 MNHEY, CDR2 SMNVEV (reference sequence).

V usage is TRBV5-6 and J usage is TRBJ2-1; TRBD1 matches at 10 bases. The CDR3 extends over 16 amino acids. Germline trimming cut 6 bases from V and 6 bases from J; bases unmatched to any gene: 12. Per germline, CDR1 SGHDT and CDR2 YYEEEE. The CDR3 nucleotides read TGTGCCAGCACCGATACTCGACAGGGGGCGAGCAATGAGCAGTTCTTC. Translation gives CASTDTRQGASNEQFF.

The chain employs TRBV12-3 or TRBV12-4 and TRBJ2-5; D could derive from TRBD1 or TRBD2 (5 bases each). Trimming shortened V by 5 bases and J by 4 bases, and 11 bases separated the two germline ends. The CDR3 sequence is 13 residues long. The DNA for the CDR3 is TGTGCCAGCAGTGAGGGGAGACGAGAGACCCAGTACTTC. Translated, it gives CASSEGRRETQYF.

The chain carries TRBV7-2 and TRBJ2-1, with TRBD1 identical over 12 bases. Germline CDR1 SGHTA, CDR2 FQGNSA. Trimming removed 4 bases from V and 9 bases from J; junction bases left unmatched: 10. The CDR3 has 16 residues. The CDR3 DNA sequence: TGTGCCAGCAGCTGGGGCGGGACAGGGGGCTCTGGTGAGCAGTTCTTC. The encoded protein is CASSWGGTGGSGEQFF.

The CDR3 loop is CAWNSLWQGGGTGELFF. Written as DNA, the CDR3 is TGTGCCTGGAATAGTCTGTGGCAGGGCGGAGGCACCGGGGAGCTGTTTTTT. The chain recombines TRBV30 with TRBJ2-2, with D possibly called TRBD1 or TRBD2 (5 bases each). Germline V CDR1 and CDR2: GTSNPN, SVGIG (reference sequence). V was shortened by 4 bases and J by 4 bases, with 22 bases between the two germline ends. CDR3 size: 17 residues.